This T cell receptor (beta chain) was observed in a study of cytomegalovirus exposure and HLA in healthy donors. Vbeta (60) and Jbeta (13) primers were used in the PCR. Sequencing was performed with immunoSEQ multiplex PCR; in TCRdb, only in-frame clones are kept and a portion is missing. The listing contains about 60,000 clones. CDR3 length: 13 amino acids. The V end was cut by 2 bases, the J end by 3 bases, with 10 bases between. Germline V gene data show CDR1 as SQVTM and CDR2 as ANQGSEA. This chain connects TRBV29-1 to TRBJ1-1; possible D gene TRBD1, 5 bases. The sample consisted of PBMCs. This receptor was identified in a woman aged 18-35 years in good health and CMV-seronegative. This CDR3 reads CSVESDTHTEAFF. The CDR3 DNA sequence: TGCAGCGTTGAATCGGACACCCACACTGAAGCTTTCTTT.